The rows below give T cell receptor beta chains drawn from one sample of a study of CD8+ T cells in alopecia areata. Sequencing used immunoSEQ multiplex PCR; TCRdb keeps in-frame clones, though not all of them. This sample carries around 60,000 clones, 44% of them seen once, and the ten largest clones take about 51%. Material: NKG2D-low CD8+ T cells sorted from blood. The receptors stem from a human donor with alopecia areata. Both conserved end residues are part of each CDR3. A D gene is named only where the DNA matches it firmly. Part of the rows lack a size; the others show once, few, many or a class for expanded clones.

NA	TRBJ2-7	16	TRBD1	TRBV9	TGTGCCAGCAGCGTGAGGGGGACAGGCGACTACTACGAGCAGTACTTC	CASSVRGTGDYYEQYF
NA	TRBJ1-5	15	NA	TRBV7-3	TGTGCCAGCAGCCCCACGACCGGAGGCAATCAGCCCCAGCATTTT	CASSPTTGGNQPQHF
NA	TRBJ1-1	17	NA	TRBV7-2	TGTGCCAGCAGCTTCTCTCCGGGACCTTACATGAACACTGAAGCTTTCTTT	CASSFSPGPYMNTEAFF
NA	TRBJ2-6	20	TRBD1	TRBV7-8	TGTGCCAGCAGCTTTGCTAGTTCGGGACAGGGCTCCCCTGGGGCCAACGTCCTGACTTTC	CASSFASSGQGSPGANVLTF
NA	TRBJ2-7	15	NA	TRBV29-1	TGCAGCGTTGTTTTATTCCCATCCAAACTGAACGAGCAGTACTTC	CSVVLFPSKLNEQYF
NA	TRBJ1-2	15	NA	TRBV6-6	TGTGCCAGCAGTTACTCGGGCAGGGCCCTCTATGGCTACACCTTC	CASSYSGRALYGYTF
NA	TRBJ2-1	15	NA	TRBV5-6	TGTGCCAGCAGCTTGGACAGAACCTCCTACAATGAGCAGTTCTTC	CASSLDRTSYNEQFF
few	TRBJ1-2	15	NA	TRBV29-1	TGCAGCGTTGAAGAAGCTAAGGGTTTATTCTATGGCTACACCTTC	CSVEEAKGLFYGYTF
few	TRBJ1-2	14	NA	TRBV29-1	TGCAGCGTTGAAGTTTCAGGGGTGGGCTATGGCTACACCTTC	CSVEVSGVGYGYTF
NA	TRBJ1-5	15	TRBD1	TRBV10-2	TGCGCCAGCAGTACGACAGGGAATACCAATCAGCCCCAGCATTTT	CASSTTGNTNQPQHF
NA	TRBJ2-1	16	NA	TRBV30	TGTGCCTGGAGTGTACTAAGCGGAAGCTCCTACAATGAGCAGTTCTTC	CAWSVLSGSSYNEQFF
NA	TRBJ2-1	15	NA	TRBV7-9	TGTGCCAGCAGCCCGACAGGTAGCAGGGGTAATGAGCAGTTCTTC	CASSPTGSRGNEQFF
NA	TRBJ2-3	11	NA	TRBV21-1	TGTGCCAGTCAAAGCACAGATACGCAGTATTTT	CASQSTDTQYF
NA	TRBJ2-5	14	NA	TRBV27	TGTGCCAGCAGCTCGAGACTGGAATGGGAGGCCCAGTACTTC	CASSSRLEWEAQYF
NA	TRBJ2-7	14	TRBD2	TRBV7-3	TGTGCCAGCAGCTCAGGACTAGCGGGAAACGAGCAGTACTTC	CASSSGLAGNEQYF
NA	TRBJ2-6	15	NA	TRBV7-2	TGTGCCAGCAGCTTAAGTGGGCATGGGGCCAACGTCCTGACTTTC	CASSLSGHGANVLTF
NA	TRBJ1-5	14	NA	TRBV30	TGTGCCTGGAGAGACCCAGGAATGGATCAGCCCCAGCATTTT	CAWRDPGMDQPQHF
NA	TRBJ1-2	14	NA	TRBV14	TGTGCCAGCAGCCAAGGGGCGGCCGGGTATGGCTACACCTTC	CASSQGAAGYGYTF